This TCR beta chain came from a study of blood T cells in healthy people across ages. A second PCR of 7 to 11 cycles used a sample-barcoded 5' primer and a J-beta primer mix. One entry per CDR3 protein results from TCRdb running MiXCR on the 5' RACE reads. The table lists more than 900,000 distinct CDR3 sequences, roughly a quarter of them singletons. CDR1 and CDR2 from the germline V gene are SNHLY and FYNNEI. The CDR3 is made up of 12 amino acids. V lost 6 bases and J lost 8, with 10 bases in between. This clonotype has only a few counts. This same sample was also taken into another study, of T cells of mothers and their children. That paper notes: The effect of thymic selection on TCR recombination output is similar between related and unrelated pairs.

V is TRBV2 and J is TRBJ1-4; D not certain. Material for sequencing was blood. This clonotype was sampled from a girl aged 2 to 10 in good health. The CDR3 sequence: CASRPLTEKLFF. Written as DNA, the CDR3 is TGTGCCAGCAGACCCCTCACCGAAAAACTGTTTTTT.